This T cell receptor beta chain is from a study of blood T cell repertoires in COVID-19. Study context: The United States, Italy and Spain were the sources of the acute and convalescent COVID-19 samples. Sample material is recorded as cDNA or gDNA derived from T cells, B-cell-depleted T cells, or PBMCs.

Germline V gives CDR1 SGHRS, CDR2 YFSETQ. Deletions cut 4 bases from V and 0 bases from J, with 14 bases between. The CDR3 runs 16 residues. In the original processing: Scientists estimated how many nucleated cells there were by amplifying reference gene primers. The data were produced by immunoSEQ multiplex PCR, yet TCRdb's version contains in-frame clones alone and is incomplete. V, J and clone size were drawn from that table, and D and trimming were deduced from the DNA. The data show roughly 100,000 clones, with approximately 86% seen just once and under 20% held by the top ten. Specimen: peripheral blood. The rearrangement uses TRBV5-1 and TRBJ2-1, with a possible D match to TRBD1 (6 bases). The receptor comes from a woman older than 75 with acute or convalescent COVID-19. The CDR3 is CASSTRGPSSYNEQFF. CDR3 coding DNA: TGCGCCAGCAGCACCAGGGGCCCTAGCTCCTACAATGAGCAGTTCTTC.